This T cell receptor (beta chain) stems from a study of CD8+CD57+ T cells in acquired aplastic anemia. Broader study findings: Common to patients and controls were twenty-nine CD8+ CDR3 sequences. In the patients, CD8+CD57+ cells came out less diverse than the total CD4+ and CD8+ pools.

In patients chosen for sequencing, flow cytometry had shown CD8+CD57+ cell expansion. The authors sequenced CD8+CD57+ effector memory cells as well, from about 15% of the 12 patients. All patients had severe acquired aplastic anemia. CDR3 length equals 15 residues. Germline assignment: CDR1 SGHRS and CDR2 YFSETQ. With respect to this clonotype: Antigen specificity is unknown. Germline is not matched at one junction end, which may reflect a read error.

According to the study, genomic DNA was the template for TCR beta VDJ and CDR3 profiling. TCRdb independently ran MiXCR on the reads; one entry per CDR3 protein. The table lists almost 20,000 distinct CDR3 sequences, roughly 40% of them singletons, with around 87% in the top ten. This sequence was found in a human donor with aplastic anemia. Specimen: CD8+CD57+ T cells sorted from PBMCs. As for subset: bead-enriched CD8+CD57+ effector memory T cells from SAA patients. The chain employs TRBV5-1 and TRBJ2-6; no reliable D call. CDR3 DNA: TGCGCCAGCAGCCCCCGGACCTCTGAGGCCAACGTCCTGACTTTC. Its translation: CASSPRTSEANVLTF. Filled out from reference TRBV5-1 and TRBJ2-6, the complete variable domain reads KAGVTQTPRYLIKTRGQQVTLSCSPISGHRSVSWYQQTPGQGLQFLFEYFSETQRNKGNFPGRFSGRQFSNSRSEMNVSTLELGDSALYLCASSPRTSEANVLTFGAGSRLTVL.